This T cell receptor beta chain stems from a study of PD-L1 blockade in urothelial cancer. As for the study in general: Most patients, about 85% of the roughly 29, were males with bladder-origin cancer. Study-level results: Those with durable benefit had larger increases in tumor-associated blood clones at 3 weeks.

Each PCR had synthetic TCR analog templates added to it as a spike-in. Profiling relied on immunoSEQ multiplex PCR, and the TCRdb table lists in-frame clones only, not all of them. The profile shows around 30,000 clones, 75% to 90% of them singletons. Germline V lookup: CDR1 MRHNA, CDR2 SNTAGT. V lost 4 bases, J lost 9 bases, and 16 bases lay in between. The CDR3 consists of 15 residues. There are a few counts of this clone. Its target is not known. Each patient contributed between 1 and 8 total time points of blood mononuclear cells, pretreatment and during treatment. The chain carries TRBV6-4 and TRBJ1-6, with D possibly TRBD1 on 6 matching bases. The sequence was collected from a man in his fifties with urothelial cancer. The input for sequencing was PBMCs, taken around atezolizumab (anti-PD-L1) treatment. CDR3 sequence reads: CASSGAGGNASPLHF. The CDR3 coding sequence is TGTGCCAGCAGTGGAGCGGGGGGCAACGCTTCACCCCTCCACTTT.